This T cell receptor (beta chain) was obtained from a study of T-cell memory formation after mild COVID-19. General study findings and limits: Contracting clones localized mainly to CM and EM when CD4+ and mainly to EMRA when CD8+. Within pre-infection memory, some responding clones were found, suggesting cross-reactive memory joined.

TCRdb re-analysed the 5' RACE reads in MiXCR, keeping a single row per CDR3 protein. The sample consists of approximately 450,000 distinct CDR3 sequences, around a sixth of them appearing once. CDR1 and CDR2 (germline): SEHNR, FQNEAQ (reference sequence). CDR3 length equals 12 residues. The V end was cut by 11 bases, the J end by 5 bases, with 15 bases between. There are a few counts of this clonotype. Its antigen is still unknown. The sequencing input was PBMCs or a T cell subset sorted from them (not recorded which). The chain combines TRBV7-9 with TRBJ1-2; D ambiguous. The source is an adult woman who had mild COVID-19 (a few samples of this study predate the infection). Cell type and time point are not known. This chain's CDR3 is CAFRGGEYGYTF. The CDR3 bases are TGTGCCTTCCGGGGAGGAGAATATGGCTACACCTTC.